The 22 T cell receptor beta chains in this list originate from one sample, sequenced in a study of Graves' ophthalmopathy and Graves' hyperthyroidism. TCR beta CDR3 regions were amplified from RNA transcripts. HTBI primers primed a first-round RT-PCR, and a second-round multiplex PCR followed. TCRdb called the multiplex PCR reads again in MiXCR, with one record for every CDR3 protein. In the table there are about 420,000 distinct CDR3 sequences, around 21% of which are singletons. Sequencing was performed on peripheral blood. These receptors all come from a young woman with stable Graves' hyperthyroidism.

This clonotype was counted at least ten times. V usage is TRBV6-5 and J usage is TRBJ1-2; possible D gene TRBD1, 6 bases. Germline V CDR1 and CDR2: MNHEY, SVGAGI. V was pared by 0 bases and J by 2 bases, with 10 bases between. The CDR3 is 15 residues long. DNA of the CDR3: TGTGCCAGCAGTTACTCGGGGGGCTTGAACTATGGCTACACCTTC. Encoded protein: CASSYSGGLNYGYTF.

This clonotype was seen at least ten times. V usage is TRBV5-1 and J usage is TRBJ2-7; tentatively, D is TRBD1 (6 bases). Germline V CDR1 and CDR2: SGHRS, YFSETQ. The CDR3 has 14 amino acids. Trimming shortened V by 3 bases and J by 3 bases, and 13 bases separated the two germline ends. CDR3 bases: TGCGCCAGCAGCTCCCGAACAGGGTTCTACGAGCAGTACTTC. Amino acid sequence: CASSSRTGFYEQYF. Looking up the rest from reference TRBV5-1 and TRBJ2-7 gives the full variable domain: KAGVTQTPRYLIKTRGQQVTLSCSPISGHRSVSWYQQTPGQGLQFLFEYFSETQRNKGNFPGRFSGRQFSNSRSEMNVSTLELGDSALYLCASSSRTGFYEQYFGPGTRLTVT.

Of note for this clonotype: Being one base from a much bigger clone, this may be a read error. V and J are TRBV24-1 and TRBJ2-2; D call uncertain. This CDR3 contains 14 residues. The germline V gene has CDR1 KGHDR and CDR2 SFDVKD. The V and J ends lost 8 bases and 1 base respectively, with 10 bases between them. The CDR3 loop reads CATKGSRNTGELFF. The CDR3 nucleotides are TGTGCCACCAAGGGCTCCCGGAACACCGGGGAGCTGTTTTTT.

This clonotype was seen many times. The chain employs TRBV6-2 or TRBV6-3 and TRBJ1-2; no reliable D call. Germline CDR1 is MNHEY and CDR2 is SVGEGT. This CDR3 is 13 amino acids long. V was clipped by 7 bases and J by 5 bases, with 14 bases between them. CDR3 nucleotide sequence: TGTGCCAGCACCCGCGGGCGTGAATATGGCTACACCTTC. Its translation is CASTRGREYGYTF.

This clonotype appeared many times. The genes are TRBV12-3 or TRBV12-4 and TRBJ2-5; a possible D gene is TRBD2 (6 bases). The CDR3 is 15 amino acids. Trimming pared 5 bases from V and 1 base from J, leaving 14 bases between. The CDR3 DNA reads TGTGCCAGCAGTCCATACCTTAGCGGCCAAGAGACCCAGTACTTC. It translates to CASSPYLSGQETQYF.

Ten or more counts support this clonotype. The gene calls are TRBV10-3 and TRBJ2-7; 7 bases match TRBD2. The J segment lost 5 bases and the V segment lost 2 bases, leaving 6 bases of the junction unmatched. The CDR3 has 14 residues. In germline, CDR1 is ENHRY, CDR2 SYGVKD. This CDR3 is CAISEAGRTHEQYF. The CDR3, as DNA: TGTGCCATCAGTGAGGCCGGGAGGACCCACGAGCAGTACTTC.

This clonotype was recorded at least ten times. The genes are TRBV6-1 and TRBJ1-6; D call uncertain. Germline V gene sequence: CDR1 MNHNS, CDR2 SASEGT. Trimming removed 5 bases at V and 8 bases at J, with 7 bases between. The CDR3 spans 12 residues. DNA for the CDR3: TGTGCCAGCAGTTTCACAGATTCACCCCTCCACTTT. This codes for CASSFTDSPLHF.

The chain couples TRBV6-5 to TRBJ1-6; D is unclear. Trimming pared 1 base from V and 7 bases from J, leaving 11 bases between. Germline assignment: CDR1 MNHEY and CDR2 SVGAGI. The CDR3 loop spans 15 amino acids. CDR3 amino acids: CASSYFGWFNSPLHF. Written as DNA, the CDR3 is TGTGCCAGCAGTTACTTTGGATGGTTCAATTCACCCCTCCACTTT.

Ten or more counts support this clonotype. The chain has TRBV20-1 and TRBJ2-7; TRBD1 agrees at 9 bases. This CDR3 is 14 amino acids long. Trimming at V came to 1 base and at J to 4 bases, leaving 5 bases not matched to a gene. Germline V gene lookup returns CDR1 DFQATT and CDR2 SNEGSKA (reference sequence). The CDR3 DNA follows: TGCAGTGCTAGAGCGGACAGGGGAATATACGAGCAGTACTTC. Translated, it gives CSARADRGIYEQYF.

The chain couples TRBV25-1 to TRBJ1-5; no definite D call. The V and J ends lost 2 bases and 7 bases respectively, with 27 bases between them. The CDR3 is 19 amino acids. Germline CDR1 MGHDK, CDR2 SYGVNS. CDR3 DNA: TGTGCCAGCAGTGAACTCGGCAGTTCGCAGTGCCAGAAAGGGCAGCCCCAGCATTTT. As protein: CASSELGSSQCQKGQPQHF.

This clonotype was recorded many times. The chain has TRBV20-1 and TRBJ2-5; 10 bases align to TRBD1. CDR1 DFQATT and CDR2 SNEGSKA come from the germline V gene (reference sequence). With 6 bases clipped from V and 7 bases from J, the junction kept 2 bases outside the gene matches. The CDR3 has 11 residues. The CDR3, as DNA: TGCAGTGCCAGGACAGGGGGGACCCAGTACTTC. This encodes CSARTGGTQYF.

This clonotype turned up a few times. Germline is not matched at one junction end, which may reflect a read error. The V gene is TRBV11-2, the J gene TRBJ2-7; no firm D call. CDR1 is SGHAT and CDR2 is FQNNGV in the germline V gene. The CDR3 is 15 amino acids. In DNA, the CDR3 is TGTACCAGCAGGCCCGTCGCGAACCGCGACTACGAGCAGTACTTC. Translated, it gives CTSRPVANRDYEQYF.

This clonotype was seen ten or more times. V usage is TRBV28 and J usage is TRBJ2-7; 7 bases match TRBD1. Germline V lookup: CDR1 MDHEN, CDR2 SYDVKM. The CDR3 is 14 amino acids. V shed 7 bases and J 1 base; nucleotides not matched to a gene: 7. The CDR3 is CASIQQGKSYEQYF. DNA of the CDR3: TGTGCCAGCATCCAACAGGGGAAGTCCTACGAGCAGTACTTC.

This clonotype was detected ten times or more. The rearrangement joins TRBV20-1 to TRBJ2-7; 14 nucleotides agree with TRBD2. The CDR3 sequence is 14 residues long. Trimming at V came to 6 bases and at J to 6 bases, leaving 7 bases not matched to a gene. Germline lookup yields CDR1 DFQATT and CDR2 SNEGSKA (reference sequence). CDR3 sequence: CSAYGTSGSREQYF. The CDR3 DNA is TGCAGTGCCTATGGGACTAGCGGGAGTCGCGAGCAGTACTTC.

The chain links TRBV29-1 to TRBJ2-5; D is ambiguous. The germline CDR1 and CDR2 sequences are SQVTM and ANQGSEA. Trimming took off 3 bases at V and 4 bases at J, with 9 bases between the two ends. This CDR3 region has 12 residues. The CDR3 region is CSVDRRPETQYF. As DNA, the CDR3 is TGCAGCGTTGATAGGCGACCAGAGACCCAGTACTTC.

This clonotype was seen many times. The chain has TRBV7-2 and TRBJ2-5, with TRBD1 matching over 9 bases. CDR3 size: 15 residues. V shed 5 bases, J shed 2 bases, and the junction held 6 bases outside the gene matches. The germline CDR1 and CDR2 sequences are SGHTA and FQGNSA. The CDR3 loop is CASSPPGTGQETQYF. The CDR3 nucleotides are TGTGCCAGCAGCCCCCCTGGGACAGGGCAAGAGACCCAGTACTTC.

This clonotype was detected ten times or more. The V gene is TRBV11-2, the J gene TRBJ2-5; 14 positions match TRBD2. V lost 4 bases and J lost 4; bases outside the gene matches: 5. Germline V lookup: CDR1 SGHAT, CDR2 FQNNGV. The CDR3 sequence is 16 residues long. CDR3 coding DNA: TGTGCCAGCAGCTCGACTAGCGGGAGGGCGGGAGAGACCCAGTACTTC. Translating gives CASSSTSGRAGETQYF.

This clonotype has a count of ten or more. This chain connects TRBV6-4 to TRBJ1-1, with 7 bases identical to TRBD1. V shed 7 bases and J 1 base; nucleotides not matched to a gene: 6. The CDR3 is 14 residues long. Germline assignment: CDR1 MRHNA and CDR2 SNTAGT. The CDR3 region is CASTSDRANTEAFF. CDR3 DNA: TGTGCCAGCACCTCCGACAGGGCGAACACTGAAGCTTTCTTT.

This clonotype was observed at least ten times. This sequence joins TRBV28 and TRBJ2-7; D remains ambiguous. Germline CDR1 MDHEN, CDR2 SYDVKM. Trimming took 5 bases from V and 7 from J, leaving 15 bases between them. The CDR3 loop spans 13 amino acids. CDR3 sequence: CASSPDLSQEQYF. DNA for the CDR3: TGTGCCAGCAGTCCAGACCTTAGTCAGGAGCAGTACTTC. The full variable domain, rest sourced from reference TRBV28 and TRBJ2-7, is DVKVTQSSRYLVKRTGEKVFLECVQDMDHENMFWYRQDPGLGLRLIYFSYDVKMKEKGDIPEGYSVSREKKERFSLILESASTNQTSMYLCASSPDLSQEQYFGPGTRLTVT.

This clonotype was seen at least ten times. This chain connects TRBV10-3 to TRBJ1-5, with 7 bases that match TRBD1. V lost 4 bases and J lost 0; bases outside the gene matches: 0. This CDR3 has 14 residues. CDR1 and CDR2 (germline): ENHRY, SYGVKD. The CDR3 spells CAISGQGSNQPQHF. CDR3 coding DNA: TGTGCCATCAGTGGACAGGGTAGCAATCAGCCCCAGCATTTT.

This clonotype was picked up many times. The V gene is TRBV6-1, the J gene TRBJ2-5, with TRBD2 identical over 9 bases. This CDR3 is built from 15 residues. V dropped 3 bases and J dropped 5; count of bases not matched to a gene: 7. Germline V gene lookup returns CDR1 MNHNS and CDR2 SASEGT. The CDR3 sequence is CASSDLAGGQETQYF. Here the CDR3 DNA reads TGTGCCAGCAGTGATCTCGCGGGAGGGCAGGAGACCCAGTACTTC.

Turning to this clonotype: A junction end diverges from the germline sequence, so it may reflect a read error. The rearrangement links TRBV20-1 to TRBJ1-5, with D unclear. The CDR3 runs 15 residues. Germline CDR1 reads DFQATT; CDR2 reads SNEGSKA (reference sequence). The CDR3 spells CSADPQRFGNQPQHF. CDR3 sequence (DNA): TGCAGTGCTGACCCTCAGCGATTCGGCAATCAGCCTCAGCATTTT.